The 4 T cell receptor beta chains given below trace back to one sample, sequenced in a study of cytomegalovirus exposure and HLA in healthy donors (dated by TCRdb to 2017 to 2019). Library preparation used the immunoSEQ multiplex PCR assay. The multiplex PCR relied on a mix of 60 forward primers for TCR Vbeta segments and 13 reverse primers for TCR Jbeta segments. In its TCRdb copy, this immuneACCESS table keeps in-frame sequences only and misses some clones. Where compared with another copy, unresolved V genes explain less than half of these, and the others have no known cause. This sample has 150,000 to 200,000 clones in its table, and 82% of those were observed once. About 0.78% of the sample comes from the top ten. The sample comprised PBMCs. The receptors were gathered from a young woman in good health and CMV-seronegative.

As regards this clone: The junction and the germline gene differ at one end; a read error may be behind it. The J gene is TRBJ2-7, the V gene TRBV11-2; 15 bases map to TRBD2. The germline gives CDR1 SGHAT, CDR2 FQNNGV. This CDR3 region has 19 residues. CDR3 region: CASSLESGLAGGFSYEQYF. For the CDR3, the DNA is TGTGCCAGCAGCTTAGAATCGGGACTAGCGGGGGGCTTCTCCTATGAGCAGTACTTC.

The rearrangement uses TRBV7-9 and TRBJ1-4; 9 bases are a match to TRBD1. Germline lookup yields CDR1 SEHNR and CDR2 FQNEAQ (reference sequence). The CDR3 totals 15 residues. V was pared by 3 bases and J by 8 bases, with 7 bases of the junction left unmatched. CDR3 sequence reads: CASSFLQGAEEKLFF. As DNA, the CDR3 is TGTGCCAGCAGCTTTCTACAGGGGGCTGAAGAAAAACTGTTTTTT.

This clone was observed a few times. The chain combines TRBV18 with TRBJ1-4; D call uncertain. The germline CDR1 and CDR2 sequences are KGHSH and LQKENI. This CDR3 contains 15 residues. Trimming left V 3 bases short and J 8 bases short, with 16 bases between. This CDR3 reads CASSPLSGETEKLFF. In nucleotides, the CDR3 is TGTGCCAGCTCACCTTTATCTGGAGAGACGGAAAAACTGTTTTTT.

Details on this clone: One end of the junction does not line up with germline, which may come from a read error. The same CDR3 is also encoded by other DNA sequences in this sample. The chain's CDR3 is CASSPGQPNYGYTF. The CDR3 coding sequence is TGTGCCAGCAGCCCTGGACAGCCTAACTATGGCTACACCTTT. The gene calls are TRBV5-4 and TRBJ1-2, with a possible D match to TRBD1 (6 bases). Germline CDR1 is SGHNT and CDR2 is YYREEE (reference sequence). CDR3 length: 14 amino acids.